This TCR delta chain was retrieved from a study of γδ T cells in repeated Plasmodium falciparum infection. Study summary: Malian repertoires were sampled cross-sectionally without transmission and longitudinally through febrile malaria.

Sequencing covered both gamma and delta TCR chains per sample. TCRdb re-called the multiplex PCR reads with CATT. The data contain under 50,000 delta-chain clones, 1.6% of them singletons. This clone was picked up many times. Its antigen is unknown. Study findings and constraints: Waves of new clonotype selection appeared after repeated controlled infections in Vdelta2-negative, largely Vdelta1+, gammadelta T cells.

Bulk repertoires came from Vgamma9/Vdelta2+ or Vdelta2-negative gammadelta T cells flow-sorted from PBMC. The CDR3 is 17 residues long. CDR1 is TSWWSYY and CDR2 is QGS in the germline V gene. V was trimmed by 2 bases and J by 1 base, leaving 17 bases between them. The chain recombines TRDV1 with TRDJ1; D is unresolved. The source of this sequence is a pool of human donors (malaria-infected and uninfected, not separated). The sequenced material came from gamma-delta T cells from blood. The chain's CDR3 is CALGEFYSFKRTDKLIF. DNA for the CDR3: TGTGCTCTTGGGGAATTTTACAGCTTTAAGCGCACCGATAAACTCATCTTT.